This TCR beta chain originates from a study of graft-versus-host responses after intestinal transplantation. Study as a whole: Anti-thymocyte globulin induction preceded 2 to 4 years of tacrolimus and steroid maintenance in all recipients.

Profiling relied on immunoSEQ multiplex PCR, and the TCRdb table lists in-frame clones only, not all of them. The sample records thousands of clones, 85% to 95% being singletons. Overall study results and limits: Among recipient marrow samples, GvH clones were found; some appeared first in ileum or blood.

Points on this clone: Its antigen remains unknown.

The sample consisted of PBMCs, taken about 30 days after intestinal transplant. The origin of this receptor is a human patient who received an intestinal transplant, so some T cells may come from the graft donor.

CDR3 coding DNA: TGTGCCTGGGGATGGCGGGGTCCCACTGAAGCTTTCTTT. Translating it yields CAWGWRGPTEAFF. The chain uses TRBV30 and TRBJ1-1; D remains unclear. V lost 5 bases, J lost 4 bases, and 14 bases lay in between. CDR1 is GTSNPN, CDR2 SVGIG, per germline (reference sequence). The CDR3 runs to 13 residues.